These 9 T cell receptor beta chains were all obtained from the same sample, sequenced in a study of HIV-infected children after antiretroviral therapy interruption. RNA-based 3' RACE libraries used unique molecular identifiers. TCRdb used MiXCR to reprocess the 3' RACE reads, holding one entry per CDR3 protein. Of roughly 15,000 distinct CDR3 sequences listed, 3% to 4% are singletons. The sample's treatment: PENTA 11 planned treatment interruption arm or continuous ART arm. The specimen was CD45RO+ CD8+ T cells from PBMCs, pooled from several time points, collected from a donor given antiretroviral therapy, either interrupted or continuous. The subset was: memory CD8+ CD45RO+ CD45RA- T cells. Every receptor here comes from a pool of human donors with HIV.

This clonotype is labeled as medium-sized (0.01 to 0.1%). This sequence joins TRBV14 and TRBJ1-2, with D perhaps TRBD1 (6 bases). V lost 2 bases to trimming and J lost 8 bases, with 21 bases between them. This CDR3 spans 16 amino acids. CDR1 is SGHDN and CDR2 is FVKESK in the germline V gene. CDR3 DNA: TGTGCCAGCAGCCAAAGGGGGGGAGACTCCAGGAGGGGCTACACCTTC. Amino acid sequence: CASSQRGGDSRRGYTF.

This clonotype was counted ten times or more. The V gene is TRBV5-6, the J gene TRBJ2-5; no reliable D call. CDR3 length equals 15 residues. CDR1 is SGHDT and CDR2 is YYEEEE in the germline V gene. Between the trimmed V and J ends, which lost 5 bases and 5 bases, there was a span of 19 bases. The CDR3 reads CASSHPTTSRETQYF. CDR3 coding DNA: TGTGCCAGCAGTCACCCGACGACAAGTCGGGAGACCCAGTACTTC.

This clonotype was counted at least ten times. The chain carries TRBV6-1 and TRBJ1-1, with 9 bases that match TRBD1. V lost 1 base, J lost 1 base, and 1 base stayed unmatched. The CDR3 runs 15 residues. The germline gives CDR1 MNHNS, CDR2 SASEGT. This chain's CDR3 is CASSEDRGPNTEAFF. The CDR3 DNA follows: TGTGCCAGCAGTGAAGACAGGGGGCCGAACACTGAAGCTTTCTTT.

This clonotype was recorded many times. The rearrangement links TRBV4-2 to TRBJ2-1; 7 bases fit TRBD1. V trimming: 4 bases; J trimming: 1 base; junction bases outside the gene matches: 7. This CDR3 has 16 amino acids. Germline assignment: CDR1 LGHNA and CDR2 YNFKEQ. CDR3: CASSPRQGESYNEQFF. The CDR3 DNA sequence: TGTGCCAGCAGCCCCCGACAGGGCGAGTCCTACAATGAGCAGTTCTTC.

This clonotype has at least ten counts. The V gene is TRBV20-1, the J gene TRBJ2-1; weak D call: TRBD1 (5 bases). Trimming stripped 3 bases from V and 4 bases from J, with 19 bases between. Germline V CDR1 and CDR2: DFQATT, SNEGSKA (reference sequence). The CDR3 is made up of 16 amino acids. The CDR3 DNA reads as TGCAGTGCTAGGCCATCCCCAAGGGGTCATTACAATGAGCAGTTCTTC. Amino acids: CSARPSPRGHYNEQFF.

This clonotype was observed a handful of times. The chain combines TRBV6-6 with TRBJ1-4; no reliable D call. Trimming cost V 5 bases and J 7 bases, with 14 bases left between them. The CDR3 length is 14 residues. Germline-derived CDR1 and CDR2 are MNHNY and SVGAGI (reference sequence). The CDR3 protein is CASSPSADFEKLFF. The CDR3 DNA reads TGTGCCAGCAGTCCATCTGCGGACTTTGAAAAACTGTTTTTT.

This clonotype was seen ten or more times. J is TRBJ1-2 and V is TRBV11-2; D remains ambiguous. Deletions cut 3 bases from V and 4 bases from J, with 15 bases between. The length of the CDR3 is 15 residues. The V gene's germline CDR1 is SGHAT and CDR2 FQNNGV. The DNA for the CDR3 is TGTGCCAGCAGCTTTAAAGGGCAGGTTGGCTATGGCTACACCTTC. Translating gives CASSFKGQVGYGYTF.

This clonotype was detected many times. V gene TRBV9 combines with J gene TRBJ2-1; perhaps TRBD2 as D (6 bases). The V gene lost 3 bases and the J gene lost 3 bases, with 10 bases spanning the gap. This CDR3 is built from 14 residues. Germline V CDR1 and CDR2: SGDLS, YYNGEE. In DNA form, the CDR3 reads TGTGCCAGCAGCGCGGGGGAAGACTACAATGAGCAGTTCTTC. It is translated as CASSAGEDYNEQFF.

This clonotype was counted ten times or more. The chain has TRBV6-2 or TRBV6-3 and TRBJ2-1, with 8 bases lining up with TRBD2. Germline assignment: CDR1 MNHEY and CDR2 SVGEGT. The CDR3 is made up of 15 amino acids. V was pared by 6 bases and J by 2 bases, with 6 bases of the junction left unmatched. CDR3 sequence: CASSDSGEAYNEQFF. In DNA form, the CDR3 reads TGTGCCAGCAGCGATAGCGGGGAAGCCTACAATGAGCAGTTCTTC.